This entry lists 32 T cell receptor beta chains sequenced from one sample in a study of blood T cell repertoires in COVID-19. Using immunoSEQ multiplex PCR, the repertoire was profiled, and TCRdb retains in-frame clones only, with some absent. The sample yields about 75,000 clones, roughly 90% seen once. The sample taken for sequencing was peripheral blood. The receptors were gathered from a woman between 50 and 59 years old with acute or convalescent COVID-19.

The chain has TRBV18 and TRBJ2-1, with 9 positions matching TRBD2. The CDR3 runs 14 residues. V was pared by 6 bases and J by 7 bases, with 7 bases of the junction left unmatched. CDR1 KGHSH and CDR2 LQKENI come from the germline V gene. The CDR3 sequence: CASSQGTSRNEQFF. CDR3 nucleotide sequence: TGTGCCAGCTCGCAGGGGACTAGCAGAAATGAGCAGTTCTTC.

The rearrangement links TRBV6-5 to TRBJ2-1; 9 nucleotides line up with TRBD1. Germline V lookup: CDR1 MNHEY, CDR2 SVGAGI. V gave up 7 bases and J gave up 3 bases; unmatched junction bases: 7. The CDR3 runs to 15 residues. CDR3 in amino acids: CASKPDRGNYNEQFF. The CDR3 coding sequence is TGTGCCAGCAAACCGGACAGGGGAAACTACAATGAGCAGTTCTTC.

The chain employs TRBV29-1 and TRBJ2-4, with unresolved D. The V gene lost 3 bases and the J gene lost 3 bases, with 15 bases spanning the gap. Germline values: CDR1 SQVTM, CDR2 ANQGSEA. The CDR3 is made up of 15 amino acids. The CDR3 bases are TGCAGCGTTGATTCCACCCATGCAGGCAAAAACATTCAGTACTTC. Translated: CSVDSTHAGKNIQYF.

This chain joins TRBV7-9 and TRBJ2-3, with TRBD1 matching 8 bases. The germline V gene encodes CDR1 SEHNR and CDR2 FQNEAQ (reference sequence). The CDR3 is 16 amino acids. The ends lost 3 bases at V and 3 bases at J; junction bases unmatched: 8. The CDR3 DNA reads as TGTGCCAGCAGCTTGCCCCGGCAGGGGGCAACAGATACGCAGTATTTT. The encoded protein is CASSLPRQGATDTQYF.

This rearrangement joins TRBV12-3 or TRBV12-4 to TRBJ1-4, with D perhaps TRBD1 (6 bases). V was pared by 5 bases and J by 6 bases, with 10 bases between. The CDR3 runs to 13 residues. The CDR3 DNA is TGTGCCAGCAGTATAACAGGGTATGAAAAACTGTTTTTT. The encoded protein is CASSITGYEKLFF.

The genes are TRBV5-1 and TRBJ2-1; 7 nucleotides match TRBD2. The trim removed 3 bases at V and 6 bases at J, leaving 9 bases unmatched. This CDR3 has 15 amino acids. The germline V gene encodes CDR1 SGHRS and CDR2 YFSETQ. The DNA for the CDR3 is TGCGCCAGCAGCTGGGGAGGGACTATGTCCAATGAGCAGTTCTTC. Amino acids: CASSWGGTMSNEQFF.

This chain links TRBV28 with TRBJ1-4; TRBD1 is a possible D gene (6 bases). V was pared by 4 bases and J by 7 bases, with 19 bases between. This CDR3 region has 16 residues. The germline gives CDR1 MDHEN, CDR2 SYDVKM. The CDR3 sequence is CASSSQLGARGEKLFF. For the CDR3, the DNA is TGTGCCAGCAGTTCCCAACTGGGGGCGCGAGGTGAAAAACTGTTTTTT.

The chain carries TRBV30 and TRBJ1-3; D is perhaps TRBD1 (5 bases). Trimming took 8 bases from V and 0 from J, leaving 20 bases between them. The germline CDR1 and CDR2 sequences are GTSNPN and SVGIG (reference sequence). The CDR3 length is 16 residues. In DNA form, the CDR3 reads TGTGCCGCCATTAGGGTGGGGGGGAGCTCTGGAAACACCATATATTTT. Its protein product is CAAIRVGGSSGNTIYF.

The chain has TRBV5-6 and TRBJ1-1; 8 nucleotides align to TRBD1. Per the germline V gene, CDR1 is SGHDT and CDR2 is YYEEEE. The CDR3 has 15 amino acids. With 3 bases clipped from V and 1 base from J, the junction kept 5 bases outside the gene matches. The CDR3 DNA sequence: TGTGCCAGCAGCTCGACAGGGGAAGGGAACACTGAAGCTTTCTTT. It is translated as CASSSTGEGNTEAFF.

This chain joins TRBV19 and TRBJ2-1; 10 bases match TRBD2. Germline V lookup: CDR1 LNHDA, CDR2 SQIVND (reference sequence). The CDR3 is 15 residues long. V shed 6 bases, J shed 7 bases, and the junction held 9 bases outside the gene matches. CDR3 region: CASRGSSGSVNEQFF. As DNA, the CDR3 is TGTGCCAGTAGGGGATCTAGCGGGAGTGTGAATGAGCAGTTCTTC.

The chain links TRBV30 to TRBJ1-5; 8 nucleotides match TRBD1. Germline-derived CDR1 and CDR2 are GTSNPN and SVGIG (reference sequence). V lost 3 bases to trimming and J lost 6 bases; unmatched junction nucleotides: 4. The CDR3 consists of 13 residues. CDR3 coding DNA: TGTGCCTGGAGCCTAGGGACAGGTCAGCCCCAGCATTTT. It is translated as CAWSLGTGQPQHF.

The CDR3 bases are TGTGCCAGTAGTATGAGGGATGTAGCCTACGAGCAGTACTTC. Translated: CASSMRDVAYEQYF. J is TRBJ2-7 and V is TRBV19, with D perhaps TRBD2 (5 bases). V lost 3 bases to trimming and J lost 2 bases, with 11 bases between them. CDR1 LNHDA and CDR2 SQIVND come from the germline V gene (reference sequence). This CDR3 is built from 14 residues.

The gene calls are TRBV6-1 and TRBJ2-1; 7 bases map to TRBD2. The CDR3 runs to 16 residues. With 1 base clipped from V and 0 bases from J, the junction kept 3 bases outside the gene matches. Germline V gives CDR1 MNHNS, CDR2 SASEGT. CDR3 loop: CASSEEGGSSYNEQFF. The CDR3 DNA reads as TGTGCCAGCAGTGAAGAAGGCGGGAGCTCCTACAATGAGCAGTTCTTC.

The chain links TRBV7-2 to TRBJ2-7, with D possibly TRBD1 on 5 matching bases. V lost 2 bases and J lost 4, with 12 bases in between. CDR3 length: 14 residues. Germline CDR1 reads SGHTA; CDR2 reads FQGNSA. This CDR3 is CASSLSQGRYEQYF. The CDR3 coding sequence is TGTGCCAGCAGCTTATCCCAGGGTCGGTACGAGCAGTACTTC.

The chain employs TRBV18 and TRBJ1-2; D is perhaps TRBD1 (6 bases). Germline V CDR1 and CDR2: KGHSH, LQKENI. CDR3 length equals 14 residues. V shed 2 bases and J shed 5 bases, with 12 bases lying between them. This chain's CDR3 is CASSPGQLSYGYTF. The CDR3 nucleotides are TGTGCCAGCTCACCAGGACAGCTCAGTTATGGCTACACCTTC.

The rearrangement links TRBV6-6 to TRBJ2-2; a possible D gene is TRBD2 (7 bases). The germline CDR1 and CDR2 sequences are MNHNY and SVGAGI (reference sequence). There are 15 residues in the CDR3. Trimming pared 2 bases from V and 3 bases from J, leaving 10 bases between. The chain's CDR3 is CASSYGGGHTGELFF. The CDR3, as DNA: TGTGCCAGCAGTTACGGCGGGGGCCACACCGGGGAGCTGTTTTTT.

The chain has TRBV3-1 (or the pseudogene TRBV3-2) and TRBJ2-6; 9 bases align to TRBD1. Germline CDR1 LGHDT, CDR2 YNNKEL (reference sequence). The J segment lost 1 base and the V segment lost 4 bases, leaving 5 bases of the junction unmatched. The CDR3 has 17 residues. CDR3 protein: CASSLNRGLSGANVLTF. In DNA form, the CDR3 reads TGTGCCAGCAGCCTTAACAGGGGGCTTTCTGGGGCCAACGTCCTGACTTTC.

This chain links TRBV19 with TRBJ2-7; 9 nucleotides align to TRBD1. Germline V gene lookup returns CDR1 LNHDA and CDR2 SQIVND (reference sequence). This CDR3 spans 15 amino acids. The V gene end was trimmed by 2 bases and the J gene end by 5 bases; junction bases not matched to a gene: 7. CDR3 nucleotide sequence: TGTGCCAGTAGTATAATCGGGACAGGGCGCCACGAGCAGTACTTC. Its protein product is CASSIIGTGRHEQYF.

The chain is built from TRBV7-3 and TRBJ1-6; 7 bases agree with TRBD1. The CDR3 sequence is 15 residues long. CDR1 and CDR2 from the germline V gene are SGHTA and FQGTGA. V shed 5 bases, J shed 5 bases, and the junction held 6 bases outside the gene matches. CDR3 nucleotides: TGTGCCAGCAGCCAAACGGGACAGAATAATTCACCCCTCCACTTT. This encodes CASSQTGQNNSPLHF.

This chain joins TRBV27 and TRBJ2-2; TRBD2 is a possible D gene (7 bases). This CDR3 comprises 12 residues. V gave up 6 bases and J gave up 8 bases, with 10 bases separating them. The germline V gene has CDR1 MNHEY and CDR2 SMNVEV (reference sequence). The DNA of the CDR3 is TGTGCCAGCAGGGGGGGGGCTGGGGAGCTGTTTTTT. It encodes CASRGGAGELFF.

DNA of the CDR3: TGTGCCAGCAGTGAAGCGGCTAGCGGGGGGAATGAGCAGTTCTTC. Its translation is CASSEAASGGNEQFF. The chain uses TRBV6-1 and TRBJ2-1, with 11 bases fitting TRBD2. The V gene end was trimmed by 0 bases and the J gene end by 7 bases; junction bases not matched to a gene: 2. Germline V gene sequence: CDR1 MNHNS, CDR2 SASEGT. There are 15 residues in the CDR3.

The rearrangement links TRBV7-9 to TRBJ2-1; 7 bases are shared with TRBD1. V dropped 8 bases and J dropped 8; count of bases not matched to a gene: 6. CDR3 length equals 12 residues. Germline-derived CDR1 and CDR2 are SEHNR and FQNEAQ (reference sequence). CDR3 bases: TGTGCCAGCGTTACTCAGGGGGATGAGCAGTTCTTC. Amino acid sequence: CASVTQGDEQFF.

The gene calls are TRBV12-5 and TRBJ1-5, with D perhaps matching TRBD1 (6 bases). Trimming cost V 7 bases and J 8 bases, with 12 bases left between them. The CDR3 spans 12 residues. The germline V gene encodes CDR1 LGHNT and CDR2 FRNRAP. The CDR3 coding sequence is TGTGCTAGTGCATTGGGGGCGAAGCCCCAGCATTTT. It codes for CASALGAKPQHF. The full variable domain, completed using reference TRBV12-5 and TRBJ1-5, is DARVTQTPRHKVTEMGQEVTMRCQPILGHNTVFWYRQTMMQGLELLAYFRNRAPLDDSGMPKDRFSAEMPDATLATLKIQPSEPRDSAVYFCASALGAKPQHFGDGTRLSIL.

This clone was observed a handful of times. The genes are TRBV28 and TRBJ1-5; 10 positions match TRBD1. With 5 bases clipped from V and 7 bases from J, the junction kept 5 bases outside the gene matches. This CDR3 region has 14 residues. Germline V gene lookup returns CDR1 MDHEN and CDR2 SYDVKM. The CDR3 sequence: CASSLTGGGQPQHF. CDR3 nucleotide sequence: TGTGCCAGCAGTCTGACAGGGGGCGGACAGCCCCAGCATTTT.

The chain couples TRBV7-8 to TRBJ2-7; 7 nucleotides align to TRBD1. Germline V gene data show CDR1 as SGHVS and CDR2 as FQNEAQ. V was pared by 1 base and J by 6 bases, with 6 bases of the junction left unmatched. The CDR3 is made up of 14 amino acids. CDR3 sequence (DNA): TGTGCCAGCAGCTTAGTAAGGACAGGCGGCGAGCAGTACTTC. Protein: CASSLVRTGGEQYF.

This chain uses TRBV28 with TRBJ2-7; a weak D match, TRBD2 (6 bases). Germline CDR1 is MDHEN and CDR2 is SYDVKM. The CDR3 contains 15 residues. V lost 2 bases and J 0 bases, leaving 11 bases between the germline ends. The CDR3 is CASSLPSSASYEQYF. DNA of the CDR3: TGTGCCAGCAGTTTACCCTCTAGCGCCTCCTACGAGCAGTACTTC. Based on the CDR3 plus reference TRBV28 and TRBJ2-7, the full variable domain is DVKVTQSSRYLVKRTGEKVFLECVQDMDHENMFWYRQDPGLGLRLIYFSYDVKMKEKGDIPEGYSVSREKKERFSLILESASTNQTSMYLCASSLPSSASYEQYFGPGTRLTVT.

This chain connects TRBV5-5 to TRBJ1-4; 8 nucleotides align to TRBD1. The V gene's germline CDR1 is SGHKS and CDR2 YYEKEE (reference sequence). V lost 4 bases and J lost 2; bases outside the gene matches: 4. The CDR3 contains 15 residues. In DNA form, the CDR3 reads TGTGCCAGCAGCAGTCAGGGGGCCACTAATGAAAAACTGTTTTTT. Amino acids: CASSSQGATNEKLFF.

This clone was observed a handful of times. The V gene is TRBV5-6, the J gene TRBJ1-3; D gene unclear. Trimming took off 1 base at V and 0 bases at J, with 8 bases between the two ends. The CDR3 consists of 15 residues. Per germline, CDR1 SGHDT and CDR2 YYEEEE. The CDR3 protein is CASSLIGLSGNTIYF. CDR3 DNA sequence: TGTGCCAGCAGCTTGATTGGACTCTCTGGAAACACCATATATTTT.

This clone was counted only a few times. V gene TRBV7-2 combines with J gene TRBJ1-5; a weak D match, TRBD1 (5 bases). Germline-derived CDR1 and CDR2 are SGHTA and FQGNSA. Trimming stripped 5 bases from V and 5 bases from J, with 10 bases between. The length of the CDR3 is 13 residues. The CDR3 DNA sequence: TGTGCCAGCAGCCCCCGCAGGGATCAGCCCCAGCATTTT. Protein sequence: CASSPRRDQPQHF. Variable domain in full (rest from reference TRBV7-2 and TRBJ1-5): GAGVSQSPSNKVTEKGKDVELRCDPISGHTALYWYRQSLGQGLEFLIYFQGNSAPDKSGLPSDRFSAERTGGSVSTLTIQRTQQEDSAVYLCASSPRRDQPQHFGDGTRLSIL.

This rearrangement joins TRBV28 to TRBJ1-3; the D is unclear. Germline CDR1 MDHEN, CDR2 SYDVKM. Trimming took 3 bases from V and 1 from J, leaving 10 bases between them. The CDR3 is made up of 15 amino acids. CDR3 sequence reads: CASSFPTASGNTIYF. DNA for the CDR3: TGTGCCAGCAGTTTCCCCACAGCATCTGGAAACACCATATATTTT. The full variable domain, its missing parts supplied by reference TRBV28 and TRBJ1-3, is DVKVTQSSRYLVKRTGEKVFLECVQDMDHENMFWYRQDPGLGLRLIYFSYDVKMKEKGDIPEGYSVSREKKERFSLILESASTNQTSMYLCASSFPTASGNTIYFGEGSWLTVV.

This sequence joins TRBV5-6 and TRBJ1-5; the D is unclear. The CDR3 is 14 amino acids. In germline, CDR1 is SGHDT, CDR2 YYEEEE. Trimming removed 1 base at V and 6 bases at J, with 11 bases between. The CDR3 spells CASSLSGSVQPQHF. CDR3 in DNA: TGTGCCAGCAGCTTGTCTGGAAGCGTTCAGCCCCAGCATTTT.

The chain uses TRBV9 and TRBJ1-6, with D perhaps TRBD1 (5 bases). The CDR3 is made up of 15 amino acids. V lost 1 base, J lost 5 bases, and 10 bases lay in between. Germline CDR1 SGDLS, CDR2 YYNGEE. CDR3 coding DNA: TGTGCCAGCAGCGTAACAGGAAACAATAATTCACCCCTCCACTTT. Translation gives CASSVTGNNNSPLHF.